These 27 T cell receptor beta chains originate from one sample sequenced in a study of T cell responses to AZD1222 COVID-19 vaccine. The repertoire was sequenced with immunoSEQ multiplex PCR; TCRdb's copy has only in-frame clones and lacks some. The table lists 150,000 or so clones, nearly 95% of them singletons, with roughly 2.3% in the top ten. The specimen was peripheral blood, collected on day 0 of AZD1222 vaccination. The receptors come from an adult in good health.

This sequence joins TRBV5-4 and TRBJ1-4; D may be TRBD1 (6 bases). V was clipped by 2 bases and J by 4 bases, with 9 bases between them. This CDR3 has 14 amino acids. Germline loops: CDR1 SGHNT, CDR2 YYREEE (reference sequence). The CDR3 is CASSLGGLNEKLFF. In DNA form, the CDR3 reads TGTGCCAGCAGCTTAGGGGGGCTTAATGAAAAACTGTTTTTT.

CDR3 in amino acids: CASSLVGTSGGARETQYF. The CDR3 region has the DNA TGTGCCAGCAGCTTAGTGGGGACTAGCGGGGGGGCCAGGGAGACCCAGTACTTC. The chain couples TRBV7-2 to TRBJ2-5, with 16 bases that match TRBD2. V was clipped by 1 base and J by 5 bases; unmatched bases: 7. Germline V gene sequence: CDR1 SGHTA, CDR2 FQGNSA. There are 18 residues in the CDR3.

The chain employs TRBV5-1 and TRBJ1-4, with 12 bases lining up with TRBD1. The CDR3 has 17 amino acids. Germline loops: CDR1 SGHRS, CDR2 YFSETQ. With 0 bases clipped from V and 3 bases from J, the junction kept 3 bases outside the gene matches. The CDR3 is CASSLEGQGAPNEKLFF. The CDR3 bases are TGCGCCAGCAGCTTGGAGGGACAGGGGGCACCTAATGAAAAACTGTTTTTT.

This sequence joins TRBV2 and TRBJ1-5; TRBD1 agrees at 11 bases. The V gene end was trimmed by 7 bases and the J gene end by 7 bases; junction bases not matched to a gene: 9. Germline CDR1 SNHLY, CDR2 FYNNEI. The length of the CDR3 is 15 residues. The CDR3 here is CASNGQGARGQPQHF. The CDR3 DNA follows: TGTGCCAGCAACGGACAGGGGGCGCGTGGGCAGCCCCAGCATTTT.

This chain joins TRBV2 and TRBJ2-7, with D hard to call. Germline V gene data show CDR1 as SNHLY and CDR2 as FYNNEI. This CDR3 is 16 amino acids long. The V end was cut by 0 bases, the J end by 3 bases, with 15 bases between. As DNA, the CDR3 is TGTGCCAGCAGTGAAGCTGCTCGCATAAAGTACTACGAGCAGTACTTC. Translated: CASSEAARIKYYEQYF.

The chain uses TRBV9 and TRBJ2-2; possible D gene TRBD2, 6 bases. The CDR3 sequence is 15 residues long. Trimming took 0 bases from V and 6 from J, leaving 12 bases between them. Germline values: CDR1 SGDLS, CDR2 YYNGEE. The CDR3 DNA reads TGTGCCAGCAGCGTAGAGTCTAGCGATCCCGGGGAGCTGTTTTTT. It codes for CASSVESSDPGELFF.

This clone is a singleton in its sample. The rearrangement joins TRBV29-1 to TRBJ1-1; TRBD1 is a possible D gene (5 bases). Germline V gene data show CDR1 as SQVTM and CDR2 as ANQGSEA. The CDR3 totals 13 residues. Deletions cut 3 bases from V and 0 bases from J, with 8 bases between. This CDR3 is CSVEGRLNTEAFF. CDR3 in DNA: TGCAGCGTTGAGGGACGGTTGAACACTGAAGCTTTCTTT.

The chain couples TRBV5-1 to TRBJ2-4; D tentatively reads TRBD1 or TRBD2 (5 bases each). V was clipped by 4 bases and J by 0 bases, with 17 bases between them. This CDR3 is built from 17 residues. Germline V gene data show CDR1 as SGHRS and CDR2 as YFSETQ. This chain's CDR3 is CASSPGRGEGAKNIQYF. CDR3 DNA sequence: TGCGCCAGCAGCCCCGGTCGGGGCGAAGGAGCCAAAAACATTCAGTACTTC.

The chain couples TRBV9 to TRBJ2-3; 13 bases match TRBD2. There are 15 residues in the CDR3. V lost 4 bases to trimming and J lost 8 bases; unmatched junction nucleotides: 7. Germline V lookup: CDR1 SGDLS, CDR2 YYNGEE. The chain's CDR3 is CASSPTSGGAATQYF. The CDR3 DNA reads as TGTGCCAGCAGCCCCACTAGCGGGGGGGCAGCTACGCAGTATTTT.

The rearrangement uses TRBV3-1 (or the pseudogene TRBV3-2) and TRBJ2-6; possibly TRBD2 for D (6 bases). The CDR3 spans 16 residues. Between the trimmed V and J ends, which lost 0 bases and 3 bases, there was a span of 9 bases. Germline-derived CDR1 and CDR2 are LGHDT and YNNKEL (reference sequence). The CDR3 sequence: CASSQDWGVGANVLTF. The CDR3 DNA is TGTGCCAGCAGCCAAGATTGGGGGGTTGGGGCCAACGTCCTGACTTTC.

V usage is TRBV2 and J usage is TRBJ1-6, with a possible D match to TRBD1 (5 bases). This CDR3 has 16 amino acids. The germline CDR1 and CDR2 sequences are SNHLY and FYNNEI. The V and J ends lost 6 bases and 0 bases respectively, with 12 bases between them. This CDR3 is CASRGDSYSYNSPLHF. The DNA of the CDR3 is TGTGCCAGCAGGGGGGACTCCTACTCCTATAATTCACCCCTCCACTTT.

V gene TRBV27 combines with J gene TRBJ2-4, with unresolved D. The V end was cut by 2 bases, the J end by 0 bases, with 11 bases between. The CDR3 has 16 residues. CDR1 is MNHEY and CDR2 is SMNVEV in the germline V gene (reference sequence). CDR3 loop: CASSLMPAIAKNIQYF. The CDR3, as DNA: TGTGCCAGCAGTTTAATGCCGGCTATAGCCAAAAACATTCAGTACTTC.

The genes are TRBV24-1 and TRBJ2-7, with D possibly being TRBD1 (6 bases). The germline V and J ends were trimmed by 4 bases and 2 bases, with 14 bases remaining between them. CDR1 and CDR2 from the germline V gene are KGHDR and SFDVKD. The CDR3 length is 15 residues. The DNA of the CDR3 is TGTGCCACCAGTGACTGGACAGAAAGACCCTACGAGCAGTACTTC. This codes for CATSDWTERPYEQYF.

J is TRBJ1-6 and V is TRBV11-2, with 10 bases fitting TRBD1. Germline loops: CDR1 SGHAT, CDR2 FQNNGV. The CDR3 sequence is 15 residues long. Unmatched junction bases numbered 5, after V lost 5 bases and J lost 7 bases. The CDR3 sequence is CASSPGQGNNSPLHF. The DNA of the CDR3 is TGTGCCAGCAGCCCGGGACAGGGGAACAATTCACCCCTCCACTTT.

The chain recombines TRBV11-3 with TRBJ2-2; 8 bases agree with TRBD1. The CDR3 consists of 15 residues. V was clipped by 5 bases and J by 1 base; unmatched bases: 3. Per germline, CDR1 SGHNT and CDR2 YENEEA. CDR3 region: CASSQTGVNTGELFF. CDR3 in DNA: TGTGCCAGCAGCCAGACAGGGGTGAACACCGGGGAGCTGTTTTTT.

The chain links TRBV11-2 to TRBJ1-1, with TRBD1 matching over 7 bases. In germline, CDR1 is SGHAT, CDR2 FQNNGV. This CDR3 has 13 amino acids. The J segment lost 12 bases and the V segment lost 5 bases, leaving 12 bases of the junction unmatched. The CDR3 loop is CASSPRQGWRPFF. The DNA for the CDR3 is TGTGCCAGCAGCCCTAGACAGGGTTGGAGGCCTTTCTTT.

The chain joins TRBV6-6 to TRBJ1-1; a weak D match, TRBD1 (5 bases). The CDR3 covers 14 residues. The V end was cut by 5 bases, the J end by 4 bases, with 14 bases between. The V gene's germline CDR1 is MNHNY and CDR2 SVGAGI (reference sequence). The CDR3 DNA follows: TGTGCCAGCAGTCAGCAGGGTGGGAGCACTGAAGCTTTCTTT. Amino acid sequence: CASSQQGGSTEAFF.

This sequence joins TRBV3-1 (or the pseudogene TRBV3-2) and TRBJ2-3; D gene unclear. The CDR3 is 15 residues long. V lost 3 bases and J 3 bases, leaving 13 bases between the germline ends. Germline V lookup: CDR1 LGHDT, CDR2 YNNKEL (reference sequence). The DNA of the CDR3 is TGTGCCAGCAGCCACCGATCGCAGAGGACAGATACGCAGTATTTT. Its protein is CASSHRSQRTDTQYF.

The J gene is TRBJ1-1, the V gene TRBV6-5; a possible D gene is TRBD1 (6 bases). V gave up 4 bases and J gave up 4 bases, with 19 bases separating them. The CDR3 is made up of 16 amino acids. The germline CDR1 and CDR2 sequences are MNHEY and SVGAGI. The CDR3 DNA sequence: TGTGCCAGCAGTTTGGGGCTGGGGGGGCTTGTCACTGAAGCTTTCTTT. Translating it yields CASSLGLGGLVTEAFF.

V is TRBV27 and J is TRBJ1-2, with 12 nucleotides matching TRBD1. CDR1 MNHEY and CDR2 SMNVEV come from the germline V gene (reference sequence). Losses at the gene ends were 5 bases for V and 8 bases for J; bases not matched to a gene: 6. This CDR3 contains 14 residues. CDR3 protein: CASSPSGTGGGYTF. In nucleotides, the CDR3 is TGTGCCAGCAGTCCCTCCGGGACAGGGGGCGGCTACACCTTC.

This chain links TRBV21-1 with TRBJ1-2; no DNA check was done on the table's D call, TRBD1. TRBV21-1 is a pseudogene locus. The CDR3 runs 15 residues. The DNA for the CDR3 is TGTGCCAGCAGCAACCCCCCGGACACCCCGTATGGCTACACCTTC. The encoded protein is CASSNPPDTPYGYTF.

This chain links TRBV7-9 with TRBJ2-2; D call uncertain. V lost 3 bases to trimming and J lost 0 bases, with 11 bases between them. The germline V gene encodes CDR1 SEHNR and CDR2 FQNEAQ (reference sequence). This CDR3 spans 16 amino acids. DNA of the CDR3: TGTGCCAGCAGCTTGATAGGGCAGGCGAACACCGGGGAGCTGTTTTTT. Amino acid sequence: CASSLIGQANTGELFF.

This chain joins TRBV19 and TRBJ2-3, with 7 positions matching TRBD1. The V gene end was trimmed by 6 bases and the J gene end by 6 bases; junction bases not matched to a gene: 6. The CDR3 extends over 13 amino acids. Germline CDR1 reads LNHDA; CDR2 reads SQIVND (reference sequence). CDR3 sequence reads: CASRGTGVDTQYF. The CDR3 nucleotides are TGTGCCAGTAGAGGTACAGGGGTTGATACGCAGTATTTT.

This clone showed up just once. V is TRBV5-1 and J is TRBJ1-4, with TRBD1 matching over 7 bases. There are 15 residues in the CDR3. The V and J ends lost 0 bases and 7 bases, in that order; junction bases with no gene match: 6. The germline V gene encodes CDR1 SGHRS and CDR2 YFSETQ. The CDR3 protein is CASSLVRGLGEKLFF. For the CDR3, the DNA is TGCGCCAGCAGCTTGGTAAGGGGGCTTGGTGAAAAACTGTTTTTT.

This chain connects TRBV3-1 (or the pseudogene TRBV3-2) to TRBJ1-6, with D perhaps matching TRBD1 (5 bases). This CDR3 is built from 13 residues. Germline loops: CDR1 LGHDT, CDR2 YNNKEL (reference sequence). Trimming shortened V by 4 bases and J by 9 bases, and 10 bases separated the two germline ends. CDR3 DNA sequence: TGTGCCAGCAGCCCCAGGGTGATTTCACCCCTCCACTTT. Amino acids: CASSPRVISPLHF.

The chain is built from TRBV30 and TRBJ2-5; D gene ambiguous. This CDR3 contains 15 residues. Looked up from germline, CDR1 is GTSNPN and CDR2 is SVGIG (reference sequence). Trimming cost V 0 bases and J 3 bases, with 14 bases left between them. This chain's CDR3 is CAWSVLAPGKETQYF. As DNA, the CDR3 is TGTGCCTGGAGTGTACTGGCCCCCGGCAAAGAGACCCAGTACTTC.

The chain employs TRBV9 and TRBJ1-4; maybe TRBD1 (5 bases). Per germline, CDR1 SGDLS and CDR2 YYNGEE. Trimming removed 4 bases at V and 3 bases at J, with 13 bases between. This CDR3 spans 15 amino acids. The CDR3 DNA reads as TGTGCCAGCAGCATTCAGGGTTTATCTAATGAAAAACTGTTTTTT. Protein sequence: CASSIQGLSNEKLFF.